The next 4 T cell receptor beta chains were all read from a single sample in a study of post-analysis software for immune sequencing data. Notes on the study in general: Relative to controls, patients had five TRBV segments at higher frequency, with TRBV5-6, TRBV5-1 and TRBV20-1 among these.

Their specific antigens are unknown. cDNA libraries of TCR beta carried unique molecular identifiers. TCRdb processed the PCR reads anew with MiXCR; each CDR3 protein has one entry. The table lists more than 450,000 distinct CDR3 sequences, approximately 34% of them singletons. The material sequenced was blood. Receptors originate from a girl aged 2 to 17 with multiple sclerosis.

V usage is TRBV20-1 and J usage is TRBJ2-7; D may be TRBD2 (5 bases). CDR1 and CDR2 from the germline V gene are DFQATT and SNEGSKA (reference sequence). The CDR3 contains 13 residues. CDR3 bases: TGCAGCCTACGGGGTCAGAGCTCCTACGAGCAGTACTTC. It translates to CSLRGQSSYEQYF.

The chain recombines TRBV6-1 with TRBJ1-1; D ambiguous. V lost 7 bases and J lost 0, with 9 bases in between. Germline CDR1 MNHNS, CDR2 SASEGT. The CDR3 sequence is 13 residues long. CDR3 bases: TGTGCCAGCAATCGCTACTTGAACACTGAAGCTTTCTTT. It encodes CASNRYLNTEAFF.

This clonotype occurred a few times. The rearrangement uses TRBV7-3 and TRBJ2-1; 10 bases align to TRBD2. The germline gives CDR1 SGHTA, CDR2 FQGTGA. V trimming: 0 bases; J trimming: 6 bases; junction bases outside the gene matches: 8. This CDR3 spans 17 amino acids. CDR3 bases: TGTGCCAGCAGCTTAACAGGAGCGGGGGGGCCGGGCAATGAGCAGTTCTTC. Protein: CASSLTGAGGPGNEQFF.

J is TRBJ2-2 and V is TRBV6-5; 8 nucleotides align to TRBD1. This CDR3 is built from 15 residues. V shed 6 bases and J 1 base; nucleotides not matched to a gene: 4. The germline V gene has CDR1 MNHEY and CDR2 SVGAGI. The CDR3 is CASRGGQGNTGELFF. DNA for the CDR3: TGTGCCAGCAGGGGCGGACAGGGGAACACCGGGGAGCTGTTTTTT.